The 5 T cell receptor beta chains listed next were all sequenced from one sample in a study of CD4 T cells in relation to SARS-CoV-2 and coronaviruses. The protocol was immunoSEQ multiplex PCR, while the TCRdb copy is restricted to in-frame clones and leaves out a portion. The sample lists 22,000 or so clones, around 75% occurring once. For these TCRs, the target antigens are not known. CD4+ T cells from unexposed donors were obtained before the COVID-19 pandemic (2011-2018). Isolation of CD4+ T cells took place after approximately 11 days in culture. Sample: CD4+ T cells from PBMCs, cultured in vitro. The receptors stem from a human donor in good health.

The chain combines TRBV10-3 with TRBJ2-1; D is unresolved. With 4 bases removed from V and 3 bases from J, the gap between germline ends came to 7 bases. CDR1 ENHRY and CDR2 SYGVKD come from the germline V gene. This CDR3 has 13 residues. The DNA of the CDR3 is TGTGCCATCAGTGGGCTAGTCTACAATGAGCAGTTCTTC. Its protein is CAISGLVYNEQFF.

This chain connects TRBV6-5 to TRBJ2-3; D is tentatively TRBD1 or TRBD2 (5 bases each). V dropped 6 bases and J dropped 2 bases, with 15 bases sitting between them. The CDR3 is 15 amino acids. Germline-derived CDR1 and CDR2 are MNHEY and SVGAGI. CDR3: CASRDDGTTTDTQYF. In DNA form, the CDR3 reads TGTGCCAGCAGGGACGACGGGACCACCACAGATACGCAGTATTTT.

V gene TRBV15 combines with J gene TRBJ1-5; D might be TRBD1 (5 bases). The CDR3 has 14 residues. Germline CDR1 reads LNHNV; CDR2 reads YYDKDF (reference sequence). Deletions cut 6 bases from V and 5 bases from J, with 14 bases between. CDR3 sequence: CATSRSGLDQPQHF. The CDR3 DNA reads as TGTGCCACCAGTAGATCAGGGTTGGATCAGCCCCAGCATTTT.

The gene calls are TRBV12-3 or TRBV12-4 and TRBJ1-5; D is ambiguous. The CDR3 consists of 13 residues. With 3 bases removed from V and 5 bases from J, the gap between germline ends came to 8 bases. The CDR3 protein is CASSFRSYQPQHF. DNA of the CDR3: TGTGCCAGCAGTTTCCGTTCTTATCAGCCCCAGCATTTT.

This clone was counted a single time. The chain has TRBV6-5 and TRBJ1-4; D gene uncertain. Trimming stripped 2 bases from V and 6 bases from J, with 10 bases between. Germline values: CDR1 MNHEY, CDR2 SVGAGI. This CDR3 is 14 amino acids long. This chain's CDR3 is CASSYRGGDEKLFF. The CDR3 DNA follows: TGTGCCAGCAGTTACCGGGGAGGAGATGAAAAACTGTTTTTT.